A single sample gave rise to the 10 T cell receptor beta chains below, sequenced in a study of vaccination effects on CD4 cells after COVID-19. For these receptors, no antigen is known. Expansion of antigen-specific CD4+ T cells with viral peptide pools was carried out by the ViraFEST assay before sequencing. Following culture for nine to ten days, CD4+ T cells were isolated. The repertoire was sequenced with immunoSEQ multiplex PCR; TCRdb's copy has only in-frame clones and lacks some. The sample includes 50,000 to 65,000 clones, around 85% of them seen just once. This sample comprised CD4+ T cells from PBMCs cultured with HCoV-229E spike peptides, obtained before COVID-19 vaccination. The origin of the receptors is a human donor who received a COVID-19 vaccine.

J is TRBJ1-1 and V is TRBV25-1, with 7 bases identical to TRBD1. The CDR3 contains 14 residues. Losses at the gene ends were 2 bases for V and 6 bases for J; bases not matched to a gene: 6. From germline, CDR1 is MGHDK and CDR2 SYGVNS. CDR3 coding DNA: TGTGCCAGCAGTGAACAGGGACAGTTTTCTGAAGCTTTCTTT. It specifies CASSEQGQFSEAFF.

This clone has a single count. This chain connects TRBV10-3 to TRBJ2-1; D might be TRBD1 (5 bases). This CDR3 spans 14 amino acids. Germline loops: CDR1 ENHRY, CDR2 SYGVKD. Deletions cut 5 bases from V and 9 bases from J, with 17 bases between. The CDR3 region has the DNA TGTGCCATCAGTCCCCAACATGACAGTCCTGAGCAGTTCTTC. It yields the protein CAISPQHDSPEQFF.

Here the CDR3 DNA reads TGTGCCAGCAGTTACGGATCCGGGACAGCTCTCTATGGCTACACCTTC. Protein sequence: CASSYGSGTALYGYTF. This chain connects TRBV6-2 or TRBV6-3 to TRBJ1-2; 7 bases are a match to TRBD1. Trimming at V came to 2 bases and at J to 4 bases, leaving 10 bases not matched to a gene. The CDR3 loop spans 16 amino acids. Germline-derived CDR1 and CDR2 are MNHEY and SVGEGT.

This clone occurred once. V is TRBV5-1 and J is TRBJ2-5; 8 nucleotides agree with TRBD1. Unmatched junction bases numbered 6, after V lost 3 bases and J lost 2 bases. The CDR3 is 15 residues long. Germline loops: CDR1 SGHRS, CDR2 YFSETQ. For the CDR3, the DNA is TGCGCCAGCAGCTCAGCCACAGGGGGGCAAGAGACCCAGTACTTC. Its protein is CASSSATGGQETQYF.

CDR3 region: CASSSHRGIRLYYGYTF. Written as DNA, the CDR3 is TGTGCCAGCAGCTCACACAGGGGTATCAGGTTATATTATGGCTACACCTTC. V is TRBV5-6 and J is TRBJ1-2, with TRBD1 matching 7 bases. This CDR3 has 17 residues. The ends lost 3 bases at V and 5 bases at J; junction bases unmatched: 16. Germline V lookup: CDR1 SGHDT, CDR2 YYEEEE.

The chain joins TRBV18 to TRBJ2-5; the D gene is possibly TRBD1 (5 bases). Germline CDR1 reads KGHSH; CDR2 reads LQKENI. The V gene lost 3 bases and the J gene lost 5 bases, with 10 bases spanning the gap. The CDR3 spans 13 residues. The CDR3: CASSPQGAETQYF. CDR3 bases: TGTGCCAGCTCACCCCAAGGGGCCGAGACCCAGTACTTC.

The chain is built from TRBV6-1 and TRBJ2-7; unclear D gene. Trimming shortened V by 2 bases and J by 3 bases, and 11 bases separated the two germline ends. CDR3 size: 14 residues. Per germline, CDR1 MNHNS and CDR2 SASEGT. CDR3 bases: TGTGCCAGCAGTGAATCCCACCCCGGCTACGAGCAGTACGTC. This encodes CASSESHPGYEQYV.

The chain recombines TRBV12-3 or TRBV12-4 with TRBJ1-6; TRBD1 matches 7 bases. The CDR3 runs 13 residues. V was clipped by 10 bases and J by 11 bases; unmatched bases: 11. The CDR3 sequence: CATTPPGGAPLHF. DNA of the CDR3: TGTGCCACTACCCCCCCAGGGGGTGCACCCCTCCACTTT.

Only a few counts were recorded for this clone. The chain has TRBV5-1 and TRBJ2-3; weak D call: TRBD2 (6 bases). V shed 3 bases and J shed 3 bases, with 14 bases lying between them. The CDR3 covers 15 residues. CDR1 and CDR2 (germline): SGHRS, YFSETQ. In DNA form, the CDR3 reads TGCGCCAGCAGCTCAACTAGGAGGGCGACAGATACGCAGTATTTT. Protein sequence: CASSSTRRATDTQYF.

This rearrangement joins TRBV5-5 to TRBJ2-6; no firm D call. Trimming cost V 3 bases and J 2 bases, with 9 bases left between them. CDR3 size: 15 residues. CDR1 is SGHKS and CDR2 is YYEKEE in the germline V gene (reference sequence). The CDR3 coding sequence is TGTGCCAGCAGCTATCAAGGTCCTGGGGCCAACGTCCTGACTTTC. It specifies CASSYQGPGANVLTF.